Presented here are 7 T cell receptor beta chains from one specimen sequenced in a study of shared clonotypes between healthy human individuals. Profiling relied on immunoSEQ multiplex PCR, and the TCRdb table lists in-frame clones only, not all of them. The data contain about 640,000 clones, 72% of them singletons. Sequenced material: memory CD4+ T cells sorted from blood. Subset denoted: CD45RA-negative fraction. Receptor source: a woman between 25 and 40 years old in good health.

This chain uses TRBV5-6 with TRBJ2-5; TRBD1 or TRBD2 may be the D gene (6 bases each). Germline values: CDR1 SGHDT, CDR2 YYEEEE. V dropped 2 bases and J dropped 4 bases, with 15 bases sitting between them. There are 15 residues in the CDR3. The CDR3 is CASSFRDTGGETQYF. DNA for the CDR3: TGTGCCAGCAGCTTCCGGGACACCGGGGGAGAGACCCAGTACTTC.

The rearrangement joins TRBV18 to TRBJ2-7; 10 bases map to TRBD1. CDR3 size: 15 residues. In germline, CDR1 is KGHSH, CDR2 LQKENI. V shed 1 base, J shed 1 base, and the junction held 1 base outside the gene matches. The CDR3 reads CASSPQGQGSYEQYF. The DNA for the CDR3 is TGTGCCAGCTCACCACAGGGACAGGGGTCCTACGAGCAGTACTTC. Looking up the rest from reference TRBV18 and TRBJ2-7 gives the full variable domain: NAGVMQNPRHLVRRRGQEARLRCSPMKGHSHVYWYRQLPEEGLKFMVYLQKENIIDESGMPKERFSAEFPKEGPSILRIQQVVRGDSAAYFCASSPQGQGSYEQYFGPGTRLTVT.

The chain recombines TRBV6-1 with TRBJ1-5; no reliable D call. V was cut by 3 bases and J by 11 bases, with 17 bases left in between. Germline CDR1 and CDR2: MNHNS and SASEGT. CDR3 length: 14 residues. The CDR3 protein is CASSETDTHPAQHF. The CDR3 DNA reads as TGTGCCAGCAGTGAGACGGATACCCACCCGGCCCAGCATTTT.

The CDR3 DNA is TGTGCCACCAGCGACCATATAGCGGGAAACACCGGGGAGCTGTTTTTT. Its protein is CATSDHIAGNTGELFF. The V gene is TRBV15, the J gene TRBJ2-2; 8 bases match TRBD2. Trimming took 5 bases from V and 2 from J; bases not matched to a gene: 7. This CDR3 contains 16 residues. Per germline, CDR1 LNHNV and CDR2 YYDKDF (reference sequence).

This clone was counted between two and nine times. This rearrangement joins TRBV2 to TRBJ1-2; D gene unclear. Germline CDR1 reads SNHLY; CDR2 reads FYNNEI. The CDR3 runs to 15 residues. Trimming removed 2 bases from V and 7 bases from J, with 17 bases in between. The CDR3: CASSELGFGGSGYTF. The CDR3 DNA reads TGTGCCAGCAGTGAACTGGGATTTGGTGGCTCTGGCTACACCTTC. Variable domain in full (rest from reference TRBV2 and TRBJ1-2): EPEVTQTPSHQVTQMGQEVILRCVPISNHLYFYWYRQILGQKVEFLVSFYNNEISEKSEIFDDQFSVERPDGSNFTLKIRSTKLEDSAMYFCASSELGFGGSGYTFGSGTRLTVV.

V gene TRBV27 combines with J gene TRBJ2-1; D is perhaps TRBD2 (5 bases). The CDR3 contains 15 residues. Trimming took off 4 bases at V and 7 bases at J, with 17 bases between the two ends. The germline V gene encodes CDR1 MNHEY and CDR2 SMNVEV (reference sequence). The CDR3 DNA sequence: TGTGCCAGCAGTTCCGTAGCGTTAGCTGGGAATGAGCAGTTCTTC. Translated: CASSSVALAGNEQFF.

The V call is TRBV25-1, the J call TRBJ1-4; 12 nucleotides agree with TRBD1. The ends lost 4 bases at V and 7 bases at J; junction bases unmatched: 7. This CDR3 has 16 amino acids. CDR1 is MGHDK and CDR2 is SYGVNS in the germline V gene. The CDR3 reads CASSAGQGAAGEKLFF. The DNA for the CDR3 is TGTGCCAGCAGTGCGGGACAGGGGGCGGCGGGTGAAAAACTGTTTTTT.